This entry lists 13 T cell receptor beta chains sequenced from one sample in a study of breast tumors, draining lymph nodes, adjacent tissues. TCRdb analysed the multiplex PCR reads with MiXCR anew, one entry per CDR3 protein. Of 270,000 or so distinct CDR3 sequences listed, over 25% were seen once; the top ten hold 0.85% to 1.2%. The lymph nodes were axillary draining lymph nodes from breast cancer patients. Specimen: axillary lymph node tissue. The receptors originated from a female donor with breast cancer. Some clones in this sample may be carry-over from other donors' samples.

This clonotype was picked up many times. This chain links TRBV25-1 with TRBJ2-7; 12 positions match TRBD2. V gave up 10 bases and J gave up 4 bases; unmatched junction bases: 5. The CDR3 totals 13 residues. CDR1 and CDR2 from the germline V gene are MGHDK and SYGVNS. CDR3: CATAGTSGYEQYF. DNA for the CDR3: TGTGCCACCGCCGGGACTAGCGGGTACGAGCAGTACTTC.

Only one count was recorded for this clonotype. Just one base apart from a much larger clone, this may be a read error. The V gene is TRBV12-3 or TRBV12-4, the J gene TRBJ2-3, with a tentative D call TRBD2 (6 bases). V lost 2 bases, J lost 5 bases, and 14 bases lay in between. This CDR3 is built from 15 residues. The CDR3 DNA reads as TGTGCCAGCAGTTTATACGGGAGTGGTCTAGATACGCAGTATTTT. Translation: CASSLYGSGLDTQYF.

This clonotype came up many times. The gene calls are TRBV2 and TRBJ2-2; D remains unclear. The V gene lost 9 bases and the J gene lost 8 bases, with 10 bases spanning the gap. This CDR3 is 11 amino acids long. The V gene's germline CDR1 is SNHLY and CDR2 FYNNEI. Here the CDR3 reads CARTLGGELFF. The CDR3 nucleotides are TGTGCCAGGACCCTGGGGGGGGAGCTGTTTTTT.

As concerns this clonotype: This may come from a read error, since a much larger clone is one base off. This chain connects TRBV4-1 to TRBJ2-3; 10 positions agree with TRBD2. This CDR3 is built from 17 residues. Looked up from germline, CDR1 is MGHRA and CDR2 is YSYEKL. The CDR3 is CASSQGSSGSPTGTQYF. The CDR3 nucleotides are TGCGCCAGCAGCCAAGGGTCTAGCGGGAGCCCCACAGGTACGCAGTATTTT.

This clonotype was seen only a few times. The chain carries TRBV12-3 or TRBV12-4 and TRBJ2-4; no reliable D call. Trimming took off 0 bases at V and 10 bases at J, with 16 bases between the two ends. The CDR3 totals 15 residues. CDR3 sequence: CASSLAAGQMWIQYF. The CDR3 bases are TGTGCCAGCAGTTTAGCGGCAGGCCAAATGTGGATTCAGTACTTC.

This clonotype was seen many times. In DNA form, the CDR3 reads TGTGCCAGCAGCTTCAATAGCGCTCAAGAGACCCAGTACTTC. Protein sequence: CASSFNSAQETQYF. V and J are TRBV11-2 and TRBJ2-5, with a weak D call TRBD2 (5 bases). The V end was cut by 3 bases, the J end by 2 bases, with 10 bases between. The CDR3 is made up of 14 amino acids. Germline V gives CDR1 SGHAT, CDR2 FQNNGV.

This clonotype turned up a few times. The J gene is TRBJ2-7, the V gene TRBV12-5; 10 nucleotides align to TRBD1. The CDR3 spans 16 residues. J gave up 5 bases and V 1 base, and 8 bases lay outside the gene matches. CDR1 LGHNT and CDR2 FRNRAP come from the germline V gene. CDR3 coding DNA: TGTGCTAGTGGTTTGGCAATCGGGACAGGGGACCACGAGCAGTACTTC. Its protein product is CASGLAIGTGDHEQYF.

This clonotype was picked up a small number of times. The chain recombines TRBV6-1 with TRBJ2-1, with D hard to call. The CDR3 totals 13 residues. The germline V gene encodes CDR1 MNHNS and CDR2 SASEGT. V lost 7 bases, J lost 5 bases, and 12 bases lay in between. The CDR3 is CASKAAINNEQFF. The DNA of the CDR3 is TGTGCCAGCAAGGCGGCAATAAACAATGAGCAGTTCTTC.

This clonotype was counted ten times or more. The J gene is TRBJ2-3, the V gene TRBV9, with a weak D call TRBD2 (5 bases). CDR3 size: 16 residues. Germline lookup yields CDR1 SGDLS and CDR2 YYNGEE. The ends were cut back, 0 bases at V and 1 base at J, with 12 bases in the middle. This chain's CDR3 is CASSVERLVGTDTQYF. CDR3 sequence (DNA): TGTGCCAGCAGCGTAGAGCGGCTAGTAGGCACAGATACGCAGTATTTT.

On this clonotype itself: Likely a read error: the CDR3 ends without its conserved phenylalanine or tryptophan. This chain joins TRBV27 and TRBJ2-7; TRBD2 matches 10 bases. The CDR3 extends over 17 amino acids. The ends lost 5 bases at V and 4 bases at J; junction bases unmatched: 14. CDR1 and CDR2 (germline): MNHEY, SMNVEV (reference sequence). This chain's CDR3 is CASSAQPGLAEQYEQYS. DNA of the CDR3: TGTGCCAGCAGTGCTCAGCCCGGACTAGCGGAACAATACGAGCAGTACTCC.

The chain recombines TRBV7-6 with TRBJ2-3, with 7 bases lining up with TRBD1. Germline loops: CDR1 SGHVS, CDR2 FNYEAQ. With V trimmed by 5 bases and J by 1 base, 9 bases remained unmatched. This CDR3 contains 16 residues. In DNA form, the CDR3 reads TGTGCCAGCAGCGGATCACAGGGGAAGGGCACAGATACGCAGTATTTT. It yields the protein CASSGSQGKGTDTQYF.

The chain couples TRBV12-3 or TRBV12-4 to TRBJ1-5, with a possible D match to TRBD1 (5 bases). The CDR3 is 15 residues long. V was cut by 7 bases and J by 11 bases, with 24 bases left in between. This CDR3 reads CASTSLGTSRKTQHF. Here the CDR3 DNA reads TGTGCCAGCACATCGCTTGGGACTAGCAGAAAGACCCAGCATTTT.

Written as DNA, the CDR3 is TGTGCCAGCAGCCCACAGGACGGGACTAGCGTCAATGAGCAGTCCTTCACCCTCCACTTT. Its translation is CASSPQDGTSVNEQSFTLHF. The V gene is TRBV7-9, the J gene TRBJ1-6; perhaps TRBD1 as D (5 bases). The CDR3 spans 20 residues. Germline V gene lookup returns CDR1 SEHNR and CDR2 FQNEAQ (reference sequence). Trimming removed 5 bases at V and 14 bases at J, with 37 bases between.